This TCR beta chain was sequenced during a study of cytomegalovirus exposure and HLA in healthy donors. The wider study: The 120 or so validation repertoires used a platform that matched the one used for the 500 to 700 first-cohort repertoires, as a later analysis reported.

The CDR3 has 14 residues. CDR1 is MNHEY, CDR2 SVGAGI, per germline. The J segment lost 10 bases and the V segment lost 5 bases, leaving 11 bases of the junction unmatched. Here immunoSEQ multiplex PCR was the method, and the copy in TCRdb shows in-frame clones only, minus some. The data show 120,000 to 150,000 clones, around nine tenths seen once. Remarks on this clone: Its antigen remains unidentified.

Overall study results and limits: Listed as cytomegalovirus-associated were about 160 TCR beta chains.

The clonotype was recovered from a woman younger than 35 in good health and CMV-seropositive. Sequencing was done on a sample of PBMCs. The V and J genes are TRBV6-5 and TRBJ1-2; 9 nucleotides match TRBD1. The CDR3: CASSRDRGNGVYTF. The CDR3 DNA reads TGTGCCAGCAGTCGCGACAGGGGGAATGGGGTCTACACCTTC.